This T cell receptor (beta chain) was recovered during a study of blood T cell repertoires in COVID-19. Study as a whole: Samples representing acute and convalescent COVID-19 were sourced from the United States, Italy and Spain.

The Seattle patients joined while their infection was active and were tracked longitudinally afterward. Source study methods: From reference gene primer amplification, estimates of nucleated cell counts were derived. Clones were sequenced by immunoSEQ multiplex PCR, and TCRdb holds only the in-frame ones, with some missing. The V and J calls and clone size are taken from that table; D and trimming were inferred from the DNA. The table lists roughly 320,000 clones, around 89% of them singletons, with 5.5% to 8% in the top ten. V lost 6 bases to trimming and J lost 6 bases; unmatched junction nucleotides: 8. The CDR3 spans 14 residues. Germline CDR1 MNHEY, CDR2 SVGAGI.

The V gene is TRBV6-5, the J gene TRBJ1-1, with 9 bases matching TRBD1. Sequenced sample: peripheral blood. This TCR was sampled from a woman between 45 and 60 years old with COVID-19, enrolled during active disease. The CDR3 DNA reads TGTGCCAGCAGCCTAACAGGGGGCACGGCTGAAGCTTTCTTT. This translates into CASSLTGGTAEAFF.